This T cell receptor (beta chain) comes out of a study of blood T cells in healthy people across ages. Trimming removed 2 bases from V and 6 bases from J, with 13 bases in between. This CDR3 has 14 residues. Germline CDR1 reads WSHSY; CDR2 reads SAAADI. Combining a sample-barcoded 5' primer with a J-beta primer mix, a second PCR ran for about 6 to 12 cycles. MiXCR, applied by TCRdb to the 5' RACE reads, yields one record per CDR3 protein. The repertoire holds 1,500,000 or so distinct CDR3 sequences, with around 59% as singletons. The source of this sequence is a young man in good health. The sample was blood. The V gene is TRBV10-2, the J gene TRBJ1-1, with D possibly being TRBD1 (6 bases). The CDR3 spells CASSEDTRGSEAFF. CDR3 bases: TGCGCCAGCAGTGAGGACACCAGGGGATCTGAAGCTTTCTTT.